Presented here are 5 T cell receptor beta chains from one specimen sequenced in a study of blood T cell repertoires in COVID-19. Method: immunoSEQ multiplex PCR; TCRdb's copy keeps in-frame clones and lacks some. The sample has approximately 140,000 clones; roughly 82% are singletons. Sequenced sample: peripheral blood. The receptors come from a human donor with acute or convalescent COVID-19. The donor label of this sample is uncertain.

This clone was counted a few times. The chain uses TRBV7-2 and TRBJ1-6, with D unclear. The CDR3 covers 13 residues. Germline V gene sequence: CDR1 SGHTA, CDR2 FQGNSA. Trimming shortened V by 5 bases and J by 7 bases, and 9 bases separated the two germline ends. The CDR3 coding sequence is TGTGCCAGCAGCCCCCGAGGGAATTCACCCCTCCACTTT. Translating gives CASSPRGNSPLHF.

This clone was detected once. The rearrangement joins TRBV19 to TRBJ1-1; tentatively, D is TRBD1 (5 bases). This CDR3 has 13 residues. V was trimmed by 9 bases and J by 7 bases, leaving 18 bases between them. Germline CDR1 is LNHDA and CDR2 is SQIVND (reference sequence). In nucleotides, the CDR3 is TGTGCCAGCAAAGCCCTCGGAGGGGTTGAAGCTTTCTTT. Protein sequence: CASKALGGVEAFF.

The chain employs TRBV24-1 and TRBJ2-1, with D possibly TRBD1 on 8 matching bases. CDR1 and CDR2 (germline): KGHDR, SFDVKD. Deletions cut 4 bases from V and 10 bases from J, with 22 bases between. The CDR3 runs 16 residues. DNA of the CDR3: TGTGCCACCAGTGAGGGTGGACAGGGAGGGTTTGGAGAGCAGTTCTTC. Its translation is CATSEGGQGGFGEQFF.

This chain connects TRBV7-2 to TRBJ1-1; D gene ambiguous. Looked up from germline, CDR1 is SGHTA and CDR2 is FQGNSA. V lost 5 bases and J 3 bases, leaving 10 bases between the germline ends. The CDR3 extends over 13 amino acids. In nucleotides, the CDR3 is TGTGCCAGCAGCCCCCAACGGGACACTGAAGCTTTCTTT. Translation: CASSPQRDTEAFF.

The chain employs TRBV24-1 and TRBJ1-4; a possible D gene is TRBD1 (5 bases). Trimming stripped 12 bases from V and 2 bases from J, with 15 bases between. The CDR3 spans 14 residues. From germline, CDR1 is KGHDR and CDR2 SFDVKD. The CDR3 DNA reads as TGTGCCTCCCCCGGCGGGACCACTAATGAAAAACTGTTTTTT. Translation gives CASPGGTTNEKLFF.